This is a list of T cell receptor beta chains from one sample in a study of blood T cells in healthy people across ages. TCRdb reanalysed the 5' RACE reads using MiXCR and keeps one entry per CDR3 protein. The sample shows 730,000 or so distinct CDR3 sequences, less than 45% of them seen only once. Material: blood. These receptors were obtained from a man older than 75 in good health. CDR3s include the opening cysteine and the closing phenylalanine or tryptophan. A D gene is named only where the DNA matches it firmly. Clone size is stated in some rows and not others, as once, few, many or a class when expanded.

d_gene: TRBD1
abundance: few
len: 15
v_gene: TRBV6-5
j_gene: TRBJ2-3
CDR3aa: CASSYTGANTDTQYF
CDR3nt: TGTGCCAGCAGTTACACAGGGGCAAACACAGATACGCAGTATTTT

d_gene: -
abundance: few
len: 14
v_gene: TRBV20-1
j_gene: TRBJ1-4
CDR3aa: CSARDATTNEKLFF
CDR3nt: TGCAGTGCTAGGGACGCTACAACTAATGAAAAACTGTTTTTT

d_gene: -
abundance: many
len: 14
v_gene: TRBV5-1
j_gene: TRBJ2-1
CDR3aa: CASSLGAANNEQFF
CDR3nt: TGCGCCAGCAGCCTTGGGGCAGCGAACAATGAGCAGTTCTTC

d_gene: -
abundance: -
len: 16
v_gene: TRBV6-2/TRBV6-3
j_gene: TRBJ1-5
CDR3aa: CASSYLGGQGNQPQHF
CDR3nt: TGTGCCAGCAGTTACTTAGGGGGGCAAGGCAATCAGCCCCAGCATTTT

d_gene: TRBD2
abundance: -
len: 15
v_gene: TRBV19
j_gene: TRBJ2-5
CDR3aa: CASSGSGGYQETQYF
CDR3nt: TGTGCCAGTAGCGGTAGCGGGGGGTACCAAGAGACCCAGTACTTC

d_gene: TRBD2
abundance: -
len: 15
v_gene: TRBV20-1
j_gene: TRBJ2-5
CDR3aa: CSARRPAGVQETQYF
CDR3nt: TGCAGTGCTAGGCGACCGGCGGGGGTACAAGAGACCCAGTACTTC

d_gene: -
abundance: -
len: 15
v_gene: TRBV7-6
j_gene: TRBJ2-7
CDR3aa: CASSSGGDLIYEQYF
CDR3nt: TGTGCCAGCAGCTCAGGTGGGGACCTCATCTACGAGCAGTACTTC

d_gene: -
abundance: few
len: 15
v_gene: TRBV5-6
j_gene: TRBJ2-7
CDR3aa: CASSLGAGASYEQYF
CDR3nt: TGTGCCAGCAGCTTGGGGGCAGGGGCCTCCTACGAGCAGTACTTC

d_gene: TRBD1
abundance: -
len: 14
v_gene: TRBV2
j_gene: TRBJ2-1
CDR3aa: CASSEVKGAGEQFF
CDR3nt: TGTGCCAGCAGTGAAGTGAAGGGGGCCGGTGAGCAGTTCTTC

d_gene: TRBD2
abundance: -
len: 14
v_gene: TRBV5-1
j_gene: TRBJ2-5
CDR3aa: CASRLGLAEETRYF
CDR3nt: TGCGCCAGCAGATTGGGGCTAGCGGAAGAGACCCGGTACTTC

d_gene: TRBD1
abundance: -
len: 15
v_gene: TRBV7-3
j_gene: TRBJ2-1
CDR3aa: CASSVTGGAGNEQFF
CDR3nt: TGTGCCAGCAGCGTAACAGGGGGCGCAGGGAATGAGCAGTTCTTC

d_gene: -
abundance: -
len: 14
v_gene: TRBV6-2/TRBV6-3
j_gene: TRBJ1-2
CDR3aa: CASSHGTLNYGYTF
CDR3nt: TGTGCCAGCAGTCACGGGACACTTAACTATGGCTACACCTTC

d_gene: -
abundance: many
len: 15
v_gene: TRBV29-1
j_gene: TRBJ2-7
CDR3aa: CSVRFGRDPLYEQYF
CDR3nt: TGCAGCGTTCGGTTTGGGCGGGATCCCCTCTACGAGCAGTACTTC

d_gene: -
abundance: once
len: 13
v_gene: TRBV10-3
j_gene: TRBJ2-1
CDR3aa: CAISVGASNEQFF
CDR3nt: TGTGCCATCAGTGTAGGCGCGAGCAATGAGCAGTTCTTC

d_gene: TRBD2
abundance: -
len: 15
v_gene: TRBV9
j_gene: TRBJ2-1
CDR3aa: CASSVETSPLNEQFF
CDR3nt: TGTGCCAGCAGCGTAGAGACTAGCCCACTCAATGAGCAGTTCTTC

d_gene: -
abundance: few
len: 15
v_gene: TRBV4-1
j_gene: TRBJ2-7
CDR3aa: CASSQDSAEPYEQYF
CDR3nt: TGCGCCAGCAGCCAAGATAGCGCGGAACCCTACGAGCAGTACTTC

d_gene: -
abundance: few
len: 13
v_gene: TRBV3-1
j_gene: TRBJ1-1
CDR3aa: CASSPHQNTEAFF
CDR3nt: TGTGCCAGCAGCCCACACCAGAACACTGAAGCTTTCTTT

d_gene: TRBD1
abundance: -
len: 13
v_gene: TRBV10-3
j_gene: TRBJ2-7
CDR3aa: CAISVGTADEQYF
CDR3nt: TGTGCCATCAGTGTCGGGACAGCCGACGAGCAGTACTTC

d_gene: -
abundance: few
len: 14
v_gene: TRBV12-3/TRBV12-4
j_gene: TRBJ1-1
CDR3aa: CASSLAALPDQAFF
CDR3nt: TGTGCCAGCAGTTTAGCGGCTTTACCGGACCAGGCTTTCTTT

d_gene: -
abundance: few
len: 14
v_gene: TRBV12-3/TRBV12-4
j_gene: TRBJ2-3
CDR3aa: CASSFLVRADTQYF
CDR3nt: TGTGCCAGCAGTTTCCTCGTGCGAGCAGATACGCAGTATTTT

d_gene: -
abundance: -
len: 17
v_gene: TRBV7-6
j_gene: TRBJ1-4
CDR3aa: CASSLFAKPATNEKLFF
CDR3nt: TGTGCCAGCAGCTTATTCGCCAAGCCTGCAACTAATGAAAAACTGTTTTTT

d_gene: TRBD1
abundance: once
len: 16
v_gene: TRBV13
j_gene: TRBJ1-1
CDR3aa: CASSLAGGWSNTEAFF
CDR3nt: TGTGCCAGCAGCTTAGCAGGGGGCTGGTCAAACACTGAAGCTTTCTTT

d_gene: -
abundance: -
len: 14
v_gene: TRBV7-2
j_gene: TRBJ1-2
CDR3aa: CASSSDGLNYGYTF
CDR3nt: TGTGCCAGCAGCTCCGACGGACTAAACTATGGCTACACCTTC

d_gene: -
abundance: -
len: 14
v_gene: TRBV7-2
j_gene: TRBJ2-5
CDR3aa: CASSLTRTAYKQYF
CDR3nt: TGTGCCAGCAGCTTAACCCGGACGGCCTACAAGCAGTACTTC

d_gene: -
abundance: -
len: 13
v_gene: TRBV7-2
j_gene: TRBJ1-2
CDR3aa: CASSLAHSYGYTF
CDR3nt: TGTGCCAGCAGCTTAGCGCATAGCTATGGCTACACCTTC

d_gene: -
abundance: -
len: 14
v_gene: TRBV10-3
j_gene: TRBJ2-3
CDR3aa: CAIRFGVGTDTQYF
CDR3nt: TGTGCCATCAGGTTCGGGGTGGGCACAGATACGCAGTATTTT

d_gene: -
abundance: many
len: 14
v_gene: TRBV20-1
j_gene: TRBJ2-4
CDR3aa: CSARPDGAGNIQYF
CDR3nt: TGCAGTGCTAGACCCGATGGGGCGGGAAACATTCAGTACTTC

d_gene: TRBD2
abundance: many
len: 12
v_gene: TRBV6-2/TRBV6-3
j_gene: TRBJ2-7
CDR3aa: CASSQRGYEQYF
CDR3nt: TGTGCCAGCAGCCAGCGGGGCTACGAGCAGTACTTC

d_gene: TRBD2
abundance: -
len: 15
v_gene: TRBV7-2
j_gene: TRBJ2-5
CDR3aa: CASSLGLTSGATQYF
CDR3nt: TGTGCCAGCAGCTTAGGACTAACTAGCGGGGCGACCCAGTACTTC

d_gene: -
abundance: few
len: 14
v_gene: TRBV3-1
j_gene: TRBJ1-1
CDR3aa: CASSQELGVGEAFF
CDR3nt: TGTGCCAGCAGCCAAGAGCTGGGGGTTGGGGAAGCTTTCTTT

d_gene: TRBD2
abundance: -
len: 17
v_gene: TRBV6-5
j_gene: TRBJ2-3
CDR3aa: CASSHGLAGVRTDTQYF
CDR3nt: TGTGCCAGCAGCCACGGACTAGCGGGAGTTAGAACAGATACGCAGTATTTT

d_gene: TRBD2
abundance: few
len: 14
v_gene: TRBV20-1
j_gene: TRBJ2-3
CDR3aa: CSAILAGGPDTQYF
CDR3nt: TGCAGTGCTATTCTAGCGGGAGGGCCAGATACGCAGTATTTT

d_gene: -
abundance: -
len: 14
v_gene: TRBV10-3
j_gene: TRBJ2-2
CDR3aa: CAINNGIYTGELFF
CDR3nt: TGTGCCATCAACAATGGAATTTACACCGGGGAGCTGTTTTTT

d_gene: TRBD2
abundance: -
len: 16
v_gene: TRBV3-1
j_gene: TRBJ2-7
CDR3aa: CASSQGRGLGRNEQYF
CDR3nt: TGTGCCAGCAGCCAAGGGCGAGGACTAGGTCGAAATGAGCAGTACTTC

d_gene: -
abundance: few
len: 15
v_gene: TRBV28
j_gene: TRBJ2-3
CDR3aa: CASSFGSQVRDTQYF
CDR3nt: TGTGCCAGCAGTTTTGGGAGCCAAGTTAGGGATACGCAGTATTTT

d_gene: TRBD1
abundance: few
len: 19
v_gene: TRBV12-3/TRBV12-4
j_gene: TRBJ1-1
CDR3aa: CASSPRGTTGGLSQSEAFF
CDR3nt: TGTGCCAGCAGTCCTAGGGGAACTACAGGGGGCCTATCCCAAAGTGAAGCTTTCTTT

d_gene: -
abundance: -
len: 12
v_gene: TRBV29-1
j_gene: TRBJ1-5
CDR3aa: CSVVGVGQPQHF
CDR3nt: TGCAGCGTTGTCGGTGTTGGACAGCCCCAGCATTTT

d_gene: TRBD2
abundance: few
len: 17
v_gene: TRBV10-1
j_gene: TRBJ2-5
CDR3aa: CASSERRSGGDQETQYF
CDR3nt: TGCGCCAGCAGTGAGCGTAGGAGCGGGGGGGACCAAGAGACCCAGTACTTC

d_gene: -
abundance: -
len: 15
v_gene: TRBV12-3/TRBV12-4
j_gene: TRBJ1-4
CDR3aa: CASSTSRSGDEKLFF
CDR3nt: TGTGCCAGCAGTACCAGCCGGTCAGGGGATGAAAAACTGTTTTTT

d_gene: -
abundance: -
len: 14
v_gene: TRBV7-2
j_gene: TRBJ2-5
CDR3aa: CASSLAPGTETQYF
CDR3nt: TGTGCCAGCAGCTTAGCCCCGGGGACTGAGACCCAGTACTTC

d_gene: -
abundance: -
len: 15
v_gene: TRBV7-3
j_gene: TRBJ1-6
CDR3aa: CASSPPSPEDSPLHF
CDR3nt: TGTGCCAGCAGTCCTCCGAGCCCGGAGGATTCACCCCTCCACTTT

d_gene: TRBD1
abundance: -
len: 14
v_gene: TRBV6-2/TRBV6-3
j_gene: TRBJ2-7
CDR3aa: CASLAGTGTYEQYF
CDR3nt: TGTGCCAGCCTAGCCGGGACAGGGACCTACGAGCAGTACTTC

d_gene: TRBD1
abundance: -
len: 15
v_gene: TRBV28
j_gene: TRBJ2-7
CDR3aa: CASSTLTGSGCEQYF
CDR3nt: TGTGCCAGCAGTACCTTGACAGGGAGCGGCTGCGAGCAGTACTTC

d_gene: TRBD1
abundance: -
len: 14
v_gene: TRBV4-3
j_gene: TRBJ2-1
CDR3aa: CASSQDLRQGGQFF
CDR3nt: TGCGCCAGCAGCCAAGATCTCCGACAGGGGGGGCAGTTCTTC

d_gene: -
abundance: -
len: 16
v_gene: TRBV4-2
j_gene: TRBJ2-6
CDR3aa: CASSQDAAPGANVLTF
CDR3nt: TGTGCCAGCAGCCAAGACGCGGCTCCTGGGGCCAACGTCCTGACTTTC

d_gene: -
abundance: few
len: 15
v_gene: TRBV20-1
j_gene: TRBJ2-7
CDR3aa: CSARRRTGTGSEQYF
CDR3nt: TGCAGTGCTAGGCGACGAACAGGGACGGGGAGTGAGCAGTACTTC

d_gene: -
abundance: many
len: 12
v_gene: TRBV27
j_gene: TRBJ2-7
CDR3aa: CASSRGGDEQYF
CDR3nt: TGTGCCAGCAGCCGAGGGGGGGACGAGCAGTACTTC

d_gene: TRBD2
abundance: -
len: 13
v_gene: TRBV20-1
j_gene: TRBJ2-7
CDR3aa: CSALAGQYNEQYF
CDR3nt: TGCAGTGCTCTAGCGGGACAATACAACGAGCAGTACTTC

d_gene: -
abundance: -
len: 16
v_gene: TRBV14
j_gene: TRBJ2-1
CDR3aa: CASSQRTLSAYNEQFF
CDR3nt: TGTGCCAGCAGCCAGCGGACCCTCTCCGCGTACAATGAGCAGTTCTTC

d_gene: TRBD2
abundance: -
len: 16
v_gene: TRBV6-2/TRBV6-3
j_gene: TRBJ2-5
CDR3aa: CASSFGRAGGQETQYF
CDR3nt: TGTGCCAGCAGTTTTGGGCGAGCGGGGGGCCAAGAGACCCAGTACTTC

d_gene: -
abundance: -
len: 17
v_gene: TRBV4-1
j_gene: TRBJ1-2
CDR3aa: CASSQDNFGSGTCGYTF
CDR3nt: TGCGCCAGCAGCCAAGATAATTTTGGTTCGGGGACATGCGGCTACACCTTC